The rows below give T cell receptor beta chains drawn from one sample of a study of spatial heterogeneity in lung cancer. MiXCR was run by TCRdb on the 5' RACE reads, yielding one entry per CDR3 protein. This sample carries approximately 3,000 distinct CDR3 sequences, about 3% of them seen once, and the ten largest clones take under 30%. This specimen was normal lung tissue next to the tumor, taken at surgery. These receptors were taken from a male donor with early-stage non-small cell lung cancer. The CDR3 runs from the conserved cysteine through the conserved F or W. A D gene is named only where the DNA matches it firmly. Only some rows state a clone size, as once, few, many or a class for expanded clones.

abundance,d_gene,v_gene,j_gene,CDR3aa,CDR3nt
many,.,TRBV5-4,TRBJ1-4,CASSDYGGIGRTNEKLFF,TGTGCCAGCAGTGACTATGGGGGTATAGGTCGAACTAATGAAAAACTGTTTTTT
many,TRBD2,TRBV27,TRBJ2-1,CASRLGGSSYNEQFF,TGTGCCAGCAGGCTTGGCGGGAGCTCCTACAATGAGCAGTTCTTC
.,.,TRBV9,TRBJ2-7,CASSVEGGSEQYF,TGTGCCAGCAGCGTAGAAGGGGGTTCCGAGCAGTACTTC
medium-sized,.,TRBV7-2,TRBJ1-1,CASSLLRTGNTEAFF,TGTGCCAGCAGCTTACTGAGGACGGGGAACACTGAAGCTTTCTTT
large,.,TRBV5-5,TRBJ2-5,CASSLESFGAQETQYF,TGTGCCAGCAGCTTGGAGAGCTTTGGGGCCCAAGAGACCCAGTACTTC
medium-sized,.,TRBV7-8,TRBJ2-7,CASTYRRRTLVYEQYF,TGTGCCAGCACGTACAGACGAAGGACCCTAGTCTACGAGCAGTACTTC
many,.,TRBV29-1,TRBJ2-3,CSVEGVAGDTQYF,TGCAGCGTTGAAGGAGTAGCAGGAGATACGCAGTATTTT
many,.,TRBV18,TRBJ2-1,CASSLGRYNEQFF,TGTGCCAGCTCACTGGGACGGTACAATGAGCAGTTCTTC
.,TRBD2,TRBV5-1,TRBJ2-3,CASSPRVSGGEDTQYF,TGCGCCAGCAGCCCTCGGGTTAGCGGGGGGGAGGATACGCAGTATTTT
medium-sized,.,TRBV7-2,TRBJ2-3,CASSLGEDTQYF,TGTGCCAGCAGCTTAGGAGAGGATACGCAGTATTTT